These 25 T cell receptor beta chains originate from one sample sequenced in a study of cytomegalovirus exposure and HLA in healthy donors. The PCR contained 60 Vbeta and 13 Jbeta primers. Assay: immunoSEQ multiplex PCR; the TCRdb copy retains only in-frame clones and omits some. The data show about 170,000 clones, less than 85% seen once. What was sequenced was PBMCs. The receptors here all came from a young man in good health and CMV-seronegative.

The CDR3 is CASTLMNGRGSTEAFF. The CDR3 coding sequence is TGTGCCAGCACCTTGATGAACGGCAGGGGTTCCACTGAAGCTTTCTTT. The gene calls are TRBV7-9 and TRBJ1-1; D is perhaps TRBD1 (6 bases). Per germline, CDR1 SEHNR and CDR2 FQNEAQ (reference sequence). V was cut by 7 bases and J by 4 bases, with 22 bases left in between. This CDR3 has 16 amino acids.

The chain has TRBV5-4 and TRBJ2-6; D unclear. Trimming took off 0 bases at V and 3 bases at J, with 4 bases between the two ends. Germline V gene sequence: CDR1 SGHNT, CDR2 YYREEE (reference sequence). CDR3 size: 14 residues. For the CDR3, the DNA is TGTGCCAGCAGCTTGGCCGTTGGGGCCAACGTCCTGACTTTC. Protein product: CASSLAVGANVLTF.

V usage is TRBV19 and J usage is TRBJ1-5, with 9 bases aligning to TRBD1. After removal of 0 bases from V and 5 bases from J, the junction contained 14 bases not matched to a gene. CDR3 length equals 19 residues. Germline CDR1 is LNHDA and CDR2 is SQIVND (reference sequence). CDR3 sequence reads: CASSIDLYWDRVGDQPQHF. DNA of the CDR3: TGTGCCAGTAGTATAGATCTATACTGGGACAGGGTTGGGGATCAGCCCCAGCATTTT.

CDR3: CASRDWGTSGTYEQYF. In DNA form, the CDR3 reads TGTGCCAGCAGGGATTGGGGGACTAGCGGGACGTACGAGCAGTACTTC. This chain joins TRBV19 and TRBJ2-7, with TRBD2 matching over 13 bases. Trimming cost V 9 bases and J 4 bases; bases outside gene matches: 12. The CDR3 has 16 amino acids. The germline V gene has CDR1 LNHDA and CDR2 SQIVND (reference sequence).

DNA of the CDR3: TGCAGTGCTAACAGTTACAATGAGCAGTTCTTC. Encoded protein: CSANSYNEQFF. The rearrangement joins TRBV20-1 to TRBJ2-1; D is ambiguous. CDR1 and CDR2 from the germline V gene are DFQATT and SNEGSKA (reference sequence). Trimming took off 4 bases at V and 4 bases at J, with 5 bases between the two ends. The CDR3 has 11 amino acids.

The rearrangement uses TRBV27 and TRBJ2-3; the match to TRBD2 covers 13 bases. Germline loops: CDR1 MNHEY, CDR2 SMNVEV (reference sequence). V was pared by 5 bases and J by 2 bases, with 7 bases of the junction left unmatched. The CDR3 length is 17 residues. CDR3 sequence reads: CASSASGLAGYTDTQYF. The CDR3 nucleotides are TGTGCCAGCAGTGCCTCGGGACTAGCGGGGTACACAGATACGCAGTATTTT.

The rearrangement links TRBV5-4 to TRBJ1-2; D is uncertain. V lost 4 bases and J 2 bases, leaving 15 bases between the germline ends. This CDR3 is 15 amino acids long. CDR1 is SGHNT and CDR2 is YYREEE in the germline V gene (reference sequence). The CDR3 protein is CASSLVTAQNYGYTF. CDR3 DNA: TGTGCCAGCAGCCTAGTCACTGCCCAAAACTATGGCTACACCTTC.

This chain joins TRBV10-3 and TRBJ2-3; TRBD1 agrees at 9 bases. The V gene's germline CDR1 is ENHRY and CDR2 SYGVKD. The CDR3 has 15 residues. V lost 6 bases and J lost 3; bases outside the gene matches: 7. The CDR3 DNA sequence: TGTGCCATCAGCACCGGGACAGGGTCAACAGATACGCAGTATTTT. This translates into CAISTGTGSTDTQYF.

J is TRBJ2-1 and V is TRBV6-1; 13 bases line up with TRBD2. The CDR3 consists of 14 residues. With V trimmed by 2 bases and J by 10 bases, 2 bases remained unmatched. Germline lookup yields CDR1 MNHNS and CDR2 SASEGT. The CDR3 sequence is CASSEWGLAGEQFF. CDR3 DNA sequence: TGTGCCAGCAGTGAATGGGGACTAGCGGGGGAGCAGTTCTTC.

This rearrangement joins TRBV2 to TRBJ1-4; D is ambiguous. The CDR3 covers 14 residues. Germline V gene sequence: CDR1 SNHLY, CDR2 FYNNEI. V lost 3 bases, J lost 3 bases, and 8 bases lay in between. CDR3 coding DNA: TGTGCCAGCAGTGACTGGACTTCTAATGAAAAACTGTTTTTT. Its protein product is CASSDWTSNEKLFF.

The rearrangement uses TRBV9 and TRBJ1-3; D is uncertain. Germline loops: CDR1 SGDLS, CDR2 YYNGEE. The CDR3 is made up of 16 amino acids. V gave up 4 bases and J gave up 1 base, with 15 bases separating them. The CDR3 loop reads CASSPSTVNSGNTIYF. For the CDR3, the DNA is TGTGCCAGCAGCCCTTCAACAGTGAATTCTGGAAACACCATATATTTT.

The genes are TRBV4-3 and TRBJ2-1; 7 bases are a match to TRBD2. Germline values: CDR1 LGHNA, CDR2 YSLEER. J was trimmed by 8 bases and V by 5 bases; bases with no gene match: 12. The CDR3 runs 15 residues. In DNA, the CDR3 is TGCGCCAGCAGCTTAAGGCGGGAGTCAATAGATGAGCAGTTCTTC. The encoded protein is CASSLRRESIDEQFF.

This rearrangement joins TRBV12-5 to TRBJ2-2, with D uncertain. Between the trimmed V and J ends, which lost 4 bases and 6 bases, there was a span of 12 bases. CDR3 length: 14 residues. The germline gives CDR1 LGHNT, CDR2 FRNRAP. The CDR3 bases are TGTGCTAGTGGTTGGGCTGGATTAGCCGGGGAGCTGTTTTTT. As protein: CASGWAGLAGELFF.

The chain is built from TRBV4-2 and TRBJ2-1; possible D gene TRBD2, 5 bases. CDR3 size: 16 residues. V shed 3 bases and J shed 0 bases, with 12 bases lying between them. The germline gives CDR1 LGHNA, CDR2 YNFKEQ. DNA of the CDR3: TGTGCCAGCAGCCAGGGAGATCGACCCTCCTACAATGAGCAGTTCTTC. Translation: CASSQGDRPSYNEQFF.

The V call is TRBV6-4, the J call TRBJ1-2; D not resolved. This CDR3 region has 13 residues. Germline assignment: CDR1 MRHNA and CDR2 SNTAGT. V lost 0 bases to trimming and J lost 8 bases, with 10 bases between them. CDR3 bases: TGTGCCAGCAGTGACTCAGGCCGGGGAGGCTACACCTTC. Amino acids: CASSDSGRGGYTF.

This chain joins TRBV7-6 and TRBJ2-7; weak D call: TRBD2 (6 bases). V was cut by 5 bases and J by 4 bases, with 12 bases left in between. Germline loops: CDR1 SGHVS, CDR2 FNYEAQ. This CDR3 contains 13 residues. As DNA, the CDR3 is TGTGCCAGCAGCACGAAGGAGGGATACGAGCAGTACTTC. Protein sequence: CASSTKEGYEQYF.

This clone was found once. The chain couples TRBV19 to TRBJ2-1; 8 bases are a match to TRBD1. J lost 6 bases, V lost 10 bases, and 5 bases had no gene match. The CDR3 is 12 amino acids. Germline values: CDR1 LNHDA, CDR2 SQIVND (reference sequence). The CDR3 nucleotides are TGTGCCACTCTGGACAGGGCCAATGAGCAGTTCTTC. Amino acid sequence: CATLDRANEQFF.

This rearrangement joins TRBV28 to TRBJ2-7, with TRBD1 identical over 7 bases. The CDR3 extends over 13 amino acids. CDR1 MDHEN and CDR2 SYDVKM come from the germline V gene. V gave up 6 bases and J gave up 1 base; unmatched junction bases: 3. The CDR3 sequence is CASRWTGSYEQYF. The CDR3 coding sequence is TGTGCCAGCAGGTGGACAGGTTCCTACGAGCAGTACTTC.

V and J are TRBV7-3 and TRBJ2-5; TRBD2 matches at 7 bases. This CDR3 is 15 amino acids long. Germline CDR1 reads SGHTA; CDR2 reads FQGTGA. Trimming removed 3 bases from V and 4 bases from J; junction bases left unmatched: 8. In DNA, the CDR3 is TGTGCCAGCAGCTTGAGTGTGACTAGCCGAGAGACCCAGTACTTC. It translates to CASSLSVTSRETQYF.

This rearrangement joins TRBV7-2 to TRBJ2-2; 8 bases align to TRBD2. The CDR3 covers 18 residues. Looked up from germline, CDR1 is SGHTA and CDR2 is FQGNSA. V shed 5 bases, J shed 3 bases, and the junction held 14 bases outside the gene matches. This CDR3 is CASSPRTSIMGDTGELFF. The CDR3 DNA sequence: TGTGCCAGCAGCCCCCGGACTAGCATCATGGGGGACACCGGGGAGCTGTTTTTT.

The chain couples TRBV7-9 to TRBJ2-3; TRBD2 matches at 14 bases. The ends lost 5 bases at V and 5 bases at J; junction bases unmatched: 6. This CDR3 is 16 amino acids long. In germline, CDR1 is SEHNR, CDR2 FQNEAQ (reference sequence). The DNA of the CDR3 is TGTGCCAGCAGCCTTGGGACTAGCGGGAGAGGAGATACGCAGTATTTT. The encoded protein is CASSLGTSGRGDTQYF.

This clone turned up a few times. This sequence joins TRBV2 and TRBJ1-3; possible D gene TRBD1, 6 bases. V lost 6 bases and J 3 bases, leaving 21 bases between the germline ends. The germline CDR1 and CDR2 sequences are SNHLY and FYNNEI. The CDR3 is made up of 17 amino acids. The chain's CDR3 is CASRGAGRGPLGNTIYF. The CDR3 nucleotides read TGTGCCAGCAGGGGGGCAGGCCGCGGTCCACTTGGAAACACCATATATTTT.

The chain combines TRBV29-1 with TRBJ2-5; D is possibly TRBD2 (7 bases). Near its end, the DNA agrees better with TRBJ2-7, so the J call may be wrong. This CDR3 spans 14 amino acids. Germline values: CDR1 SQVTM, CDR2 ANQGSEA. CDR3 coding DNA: TGCAGCGTCGTTAGCATCGGGGGGCCAAACGAGCAGTACTTC. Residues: CSVVSIGGPNEQYF.

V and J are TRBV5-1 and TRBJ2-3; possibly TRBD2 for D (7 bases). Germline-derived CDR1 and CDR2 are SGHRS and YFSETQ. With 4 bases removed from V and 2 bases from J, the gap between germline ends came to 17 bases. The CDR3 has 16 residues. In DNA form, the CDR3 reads TGCGCCAGCAGCATCTCAAGCCGGGGGGCCACAGATACGCAGTATTTT. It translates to CASSISSRGATDTQYF.

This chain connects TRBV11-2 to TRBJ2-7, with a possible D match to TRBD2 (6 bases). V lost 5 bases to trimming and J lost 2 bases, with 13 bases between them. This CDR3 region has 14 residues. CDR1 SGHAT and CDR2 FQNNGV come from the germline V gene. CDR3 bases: TGTGCCAGCAGCCCAGGGACTGCCACCTACGAGCAGTACTTC. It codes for CASSPGTATYEQYF.